The next 7 T cell receptor beta chains were all read from a single sample in a study of T cell responses to AZD1222 COVID-19 vaccine. Libraries were prepared by immunoSEQ multiplex PCR; TCRdb keeps only in-frame clonotypes and omits some of them. The sample lists 150,000 to 200,000 clones; 80% to 95% were seen once. The sequenced sample was peripheral blood, obtained 28 days after the second AZD1222 dose. The receptors shown here come from an adult who received the AZD1222 COVID-19 vaccine.

The chain uses TRBV28 and TRBJ2-1; 11 bases are shared with TRBD2. The ends lost 6 bases at V and 9 bases at J; junction bases unmatched: 7. From germline, CDR1 is MDHEN and CDR2 SYDVKM. This CDR3 spans 14 amino acids. CDR3 protein: CASRLTSGVSEQFF. As DNA, the CDR3 is TGTGCCAGCAGGCTGACTAGCGGGGTGAGTGAGCAGTTCTTC.

The rearrangement uses TRBV5-1 and TRBJ2-7, with D unresolved. Germline CDR1 reads SGHRS; CDR2 reads YFSETQ. This CDR3 contains 12 residues. Deletions cut 4 bases from V and 8 bases from J, with 13 bases between. The CDR3 nucleotides read TGCGCCAGCAGCGACCAGGCTCCGCAGCAGTACTTC. As protein: CASSDQAPQQYF. Supplemented by reference TRBV5-1 and TRBJ2-7, the full variable domain reads KAGVTQTPRYLIKTRGQQVTLSCSPISGHRSVSWYQQTPGQGLQFLFEYFSETQRNKGNFPGRFSGRQFSNSRSEMNVSTLELGDSALYLCASSDQAPQQYFGPGTRLTVT.

This chain uses TRBV19 with TRBJ2-3; D possibly matches TRBD1 or TRBD2 (6 bases each). The germline gives CDR1 LNHDA, CDR2 SQIVND (reference sequence). V gave up 8 bases and J gave up 6 bases, with 24 bases separating them. CDR3 length equals 16 residues. The CDR3 loop reads CASLARGATLSDTQYF. In DNA form, the CDR3 reads TGTGCCAGTCTAGCGAGGGGGGCCACTCTCTCGGATACGCAGTATTTT.

This chain links TRBV4-2 with TRBJ2-5, with 10 bases that match TRBD2. V shed 0 bases, J shed 5 bases, and the junction held 9 bases outside the gene matches. The CDR3 totals 17 residues. Per germline, CDR1 LGHNA and CDR2 YNFKEQ. CDR3 nucleotide sequence: TGTGCCAGCAGCCAAGACGGGGAAGCGGGAGGGGGCGAGACCCAGTACTTC. Its translation: CASSQDGEAGGGETQYF.

V gene TRBV7-2 combines with J gene TRBJ2-7; either TRBD1 or TRBD2 may supply D (7 bases each). The V and J ends lost 5 bases and 4 bases respectively, with 15 bases between them. The CDR3 is 14 amino acids. Germline V gene sequence: CDR1 SGHTA, CDR2 FQGNSA. The chain's CDR3 is CASSPGEGAYEQYF. The CDR3 bases are TGTGCCAGCAGCCCAGGGGAGGGGGCTTACGAGCAGTACTTC.

This clone has a handful of counts. The chain carries TRBV11-3 and TRBJ2-7; TRBD2 aligns across 7 bases. The germline V gene has CDR1 SGHNT and CDR2 YENEEA. This CDR3 has 13 residues. Unmatched junction bases numbered 7, after V lost 5 bases and J lost 6 bases. The CDR3 bases are TGTGCCAGCAGCCCCCGAGGGAGGGGCGAGCAGTACTTC. It yields the protein CASSPRGRGEQYF.

This clone was picked up one time. V is TRBV11-3 and J is TRBJ2-3; 13 nucleotides line up with TRBD2. Losses at the gene ends were 4 bases for V and 3 bases for J; bases not matched to a gene: 4. The CDR3 spans 16 residues. The germline V gene has CDR1 SGHNT and CDR2 YENEEA. CDR3 in DNA: TGTGCCAGCAGCTCGCGGACTAGCGGGAGTACAGATACGCAGTATTTT. Translation: CASSSRTSGSTDTQYF.